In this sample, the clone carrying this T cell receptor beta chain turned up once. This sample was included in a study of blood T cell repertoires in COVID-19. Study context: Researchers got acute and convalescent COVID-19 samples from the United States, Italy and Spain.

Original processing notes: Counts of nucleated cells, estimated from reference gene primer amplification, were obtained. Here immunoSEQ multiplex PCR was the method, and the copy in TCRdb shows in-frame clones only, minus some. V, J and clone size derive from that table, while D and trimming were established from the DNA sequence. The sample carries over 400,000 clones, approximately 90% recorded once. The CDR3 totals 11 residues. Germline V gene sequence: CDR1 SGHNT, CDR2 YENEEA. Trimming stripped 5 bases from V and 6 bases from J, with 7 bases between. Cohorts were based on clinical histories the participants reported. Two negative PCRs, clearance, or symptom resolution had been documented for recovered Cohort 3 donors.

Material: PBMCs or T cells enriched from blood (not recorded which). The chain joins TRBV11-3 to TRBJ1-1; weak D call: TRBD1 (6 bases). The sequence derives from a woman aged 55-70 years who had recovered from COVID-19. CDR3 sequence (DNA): TGTGCCAGCAGCAGGACAGCTGAAGCTTTCTTT. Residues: CASSRTAEAFF.